Each of the 26 T cell receptor beta chains below was sequenced from the same sample in a study of blood T cells in healthy people across ages. Primed by a sample-barcoded 5' primer and a J-beta primer mix, a second PCR proceeded for about 7 to 11 cycles. One entry per CDR3 protein, called by TCRdb with MiXCR from the 5' RACE reads. The repertoire consists of hundreds of thousands of distinct CDR3 sequences, with approximately 59% occurring once and the leading ten covering more than 35%. The sample consisted of blood. The receptors were gathered from a man aged 55 to 69 in good health.

As DNA, the CDR3 is TGTGCCAGCAGCTTATTCGCTGAAGCTTTCTTT. Translated, it gives CASSLFAEAFF. The genes are TRBV7-2 and TRBJ1-1; no firm D call. This CDR3 spans 11 amino acids. From germline, CDR1 is SGHTA and CDR2 FQGNSA. V lost 2 bases and J lost 6, with 4 bases in between.

The genes are TRBV3-1 and TRBJ1-5, with 7 nucleotides matching TRBD1. Germline loops: CDR1 LGHDT, CDR2 YNNKEL (reference sequence). CDR3 length equals 17 residues. V shed 1 base and J 6 bases; nucleotides not matched to a gene: 12. CDR3 DNA: TGTGCCAGCAGCCAAGGACAGGGTGGGGTTGCAGGTCAGCCCCAGCATTTT. Translated, it gives CASSQGQGGVAGQPQHF.

Only a few counts were recorded for this clonotype. Germline and junction disagree at one end, which may indicate a read error. The chain carries TRBV5-1 and TRBJ2-5, with unresolved D. Germline V gene lookup returns CDR1 SGHRS and CDR2 YFSETQ. The CDR3 length is 13 residues. In nucleotides, the CDR3 is TGTGCCAGCAGTTTATCGCCCCAAGAGACCCAGTACTTC. This gives the protein CASSLSPQETQYF.

In its sample, this clonotype was seen many times. The rearrangement links TRBV29-1 to TRBJ2-5, with D possibly TRBD1 on 5 matching bases. Germline assignment: CDR1 SQVTM and CDR2 ANQGSEA. CDR3 length: 14 residues. V lost 0 bases, J lost 8 bases, and 16 bases lay in between. This CDR3 reads CSVEEPERQRTQYF. CDR3 in DNA: TGCAGCGTTGAAGAACCCGAAAGACAGAGAACCCAGTACTTC.

The V and J genes are TRBV5-1 and TRBJ1-2; D gene unclear. The V end was cut by 2 bases, the J end by 6 bases, with 8 bases between. Germline V gene sequence: CDR1 SGHRS, CDR2 YFSETQ. CDR3 length: 12 amino acids. The CDR3 nucleotides read TGCGCCAGCAGCTTCAAGAAAAATGGCTACACCTTC. Protein sequence: CASSFKKNGYTF.

The gene calls are TRBV6-6 and TRBJ1-5, with 8 bases matching TRBD1. V lost 6 bases to trimming and J lost 6 bases; unmatched junction nucleotides: 7. Germline-derived CDR1 and CDR2 are MNHNY and SVGAGI (reference sequence). CDR3 length equals 14 residues. CDR3 in amino acids: CASRDQGAGQPQHF. CDR3 nucleotides: TGTGCCAGCAGGGATCAGGGGGCAGGTCAGCCCCAGCATTTT.

The chain combines TRBV5-1 with TRBJ2-5, with unresolved D. Germline V lookup: CDR1 SGHRS, CDR2 YFSETQ. This CDR3 spans 13 amino acids. V gave up 0 bases and J gave up 11 bases, with 14 bases separating them. CDR3 DNA: TGCGCCAGCAGCTTGGCCGGAGACAATGAGCAGTACTTC. It codes for CASSLAGDNEQYF.

With respect to this clonotype: The junction departs from the called germline gene at one end, perhaps through a read error. The V call is TRBV3-1, the J call TRBJ1-4; D uncertain. The CDR3 length is 16 residues. CDR1 and CDR2 from the germline V gene are LGHDT and YNNKEL (reference sequence). DNA for the CDR3: TGTGCCAGCAGCCAAGAGGACCGACCAACTAATGAAGAACTGTTTTTT. Protein: CASSQEDRPTNEELFF.

The table lists this clonotype with a count of one. This chain connects TRBV7-9 to TRBJ2-1; 12 bases fit TRBD1. Germline loops: CDR1 SEHNR, CDR2 FQNEAQ (reference sequence). The CDR3 has 15 amino acids. J was trimmed by 6 bases and V by 5 bases; bases with no gene match: 5. CDR3 amino acids: CASSQRDRGRNEQFF. The CDR3 nucleotides are TGTGCCAGCAGCCAAAGGGACAGGGGGCGCAATGAGCAGTTCTTC.

In its sample, this clonotype was seen many times. A much larger clone sits a single nucleotide away, making a read error possible. The chain employs TRBV4-1 and TRBJ2-1, with D maybe TRBD1 (5 bases). The end of the DNA aligns better with TRBJ2-7, so the J call may be wrong. Germline V CDR1 and CDR2: MGHRA, YSYEKL. The CDR3 contains 16 residues. The CDR3 region has the DNA TGCGCCAGCAGCCGTCATGACAGTGGGGCCTACAATGAGCAGTACTTC. Its translation: CASSRHDSGAYNEQYF.

CDR3 sequence: CASSEDRAGQPQHF. Here the CDR3 DNA reads TGTGCCAGCAGTGAAGACAGGGCAGGACAGCCCCAGCATTTT. V usage is TRBV6-1 and J usage is TRBJ1-5; tentative D call: TRBD1 (6 bases). This CDR3 spans 14 amino acids. The V and J ends lost 1 base and 7 bases respectively, with 11 bases between them. Per the germline V gene, CDR1 is MNHNS and CDR2 is SASEGT.

The chain links TRBV4-1 to TRBJ2-1; no clear D gene. Germline V gene sequence: CDR1 MGHRA, CDR2 YSYEKL. V was shortened by 3 bases and J by 4 bases, with 13 bases between the two germline ends. This CDR3 contains 15 residues. The CDR3 loop is CASSHPGWEYNEQFF. The CDR3 coding sequence is TGCGCCAGCAGCCACCCTGGCTGGGAATACAATGAGCAGTTCTTC.

V usage is TRBV27 and J usage is TRBJ1-5, with D unclear. Germline values: CDR1 MNHEY, CDR2 SMNVEV (reference sequence). Trimming removed 5 bases from V and 10 bases from J, with 15 bases in between. CDR3 size: 13 residues. The DNA of the CDR3 is TGTGCCAGCAGTATGACTGCCTTCGAACCCCAGCATTTT. Residues: CASSMTAFEPQHF.

This clonotype was seen a few times. In DNA form, the CDR3 reads TGTGCCAGCAGCTTACAGGGTGGGGATTCACCCCTCCACTTT. Translation: CASSLQGGDSPLHF. The chain uses TRBV7-9 and TRBJ1-6; the D gene is possibly TRBD1 (5 bases). CDR1 is SEHNR and CDR2 is FQNEAQ in the germline V gene (reference sequence). The CDR3 has 14 amino acids. The V end lost 2 bases, the J end lost 8 bases, and 10 bases lay between the germline ends.

This clonotype was seen more than once but under ten times. A much larger clone lies a single base off, so this may be a read error. The chain recombines TRBV6-7 with TRBJ2-7; D possibly matches TRBD1 or TRBD2 (5 bases each). TRBV6-7 is an ORF; its function is uncertain. The CDR3 spans 16 residues. With 6 bases removed from V and 2 bases from J, the gap between germline ends came to 20 bases. The CDR3 DNA reads as TGTGCCAGCAGCCCCGTAGCCGGGACCGTTCCCTACGAGCAGTACTTC. It specifies CASSPVAGTVPYEQYF.

The genes are TRBV5-1 and TRBJ2-3; 8 bases map to TRBD2. The CDR3 extends over 15 amino acids. CDR1 and CDR2 from the germline V gene are SGHRS and YFSETQ. Trimming removed 4 bases from V and 2 bases from J; junction bases left unmatched: 6. The CDR3 nucleotides are TGCGCCAGCAGCCGAGGAGCGGGGGACACAGATACGCAGTATTTT. Protein sequence: CASSRGAGDTDTQYF.

In this sample, this clonotype turned up a few times. This sequence joins TRBV5-1 and TRBJ1-1, with D tentatively TRBD1 (5 bases). The V gene's germline CDR1 is SGHRS and CDR2 YFSETQ. CDR3 size: 14 residues. V lost 3 bases, J lost 0 bases, and 9 bases lay in between. CDR3 nucleotides: TGCGCCAGCAGCTCGGACACCATGAACACTGAAGCTTTCTTT. Translating gives CASSSDTMNTEAFF. Based on the CDR3 plus reference TRBV5-1 and TRBJ1-1, the full variable domain is KAGVTQTPRYLIKTRGQQVTLSCSPISGHRSVSWYQQTPGQGLQFLFEYFSETQRNKGNFPGRFSGRQFSNSRSEMNVSTLELGDSALYLCASSSDTMNTEAFFGQGTRLTVV.

The genes are TRBV10-1 and TRBJ2-7; tentatively, D is TRBD2 (6 bases). The V and J ends lost 0 bases and 6 bases respectively, with 12 bases between them. CDR3 size: 14 residues. Germline CDR1 is WNHNN and CDR2 is SYGVQD (reference sequence). CDR3 amino acids: CASSESRRGSEQYF. The CDR3 nucleotides are TGCGCCAGCAGTGAGTCGAGACGGGGGAGCGAGCAGTACTTC.

The chain joins TRBV5-1 to TRBJ2-5; TRBD1 or TRBD2 may be the D gene (5 bases each). The V end lost 6 bases, the J end lost 4 bases, and 13 bases lay between the germline ends. The CDR3 totals 13 residues. In germline, CDR1 is SGHRS, CDR2 YFSETQ. The CDR3 spells CASTGTELETQYF. CDR3 DNA sequence: TGCGCCAGCACGGGGACGGAGCTAGAGACCCAGTACTTC.

Of note for this clonotype: One base away lies a much larger clone, so this may be a sequencing read error. The chain recombines TRBV29-1 with TRBJ2-1; unclear D gene. This CDR3 has 11 residues. Trimming shortened V by 6 bases and J by 8 bases, and 11 bases separated the two germline ends. Germline V lookup: CDR1 SQVTM, CDR2 ANQGSEA. In DNA form, the CDR3 reads TGCAGCGTGATCCCCTATGATGAGCAGTTCTTC. It specifies CSVIPYDEQFF.

This clonotype has a handful of counts. The rearrangement links TRBV20-1 to TRBJ2-1, with D perhaps TRBD2 (6 bases). Germline CDR1 and CDR2: DFQATT and SNEGSKA (reference sequence). Trimming left V 1 base short and J 0 bases short, with 13 bases between. This CDR3 is 16 amino acids long. As DNA, the CDR3 is TGCAGTGCTAGAGTGCGGGGCGGGGCCTCCTACAATGAGCAGTTCTTC. Translating it yields CSARVRGGASYNEQFF.

This rearrangement joins TRBV6-5 to TRBJ2-3; D is perhaps TRBD2 (5 bases). The CDR3 has 15 residues. The V end lost 2 bases, the J end lost 4 bases, and 13 bases lay between the germline ends. Looked up from germline, CDR1 is MNHEY and CDR2 is SVGAGI. CDR3 coding DNA: TGTGCCAGCAGTTACCGGGCTGGAGGACCAGATACGCAGTATTTT. Translating it yields CASSYRAGGPDTQYF.

This clonotype occurred a few times. V is TRBV7-3 and J is TRBJ2-1; 7 bases line up with TRBD2. This CDR3 is built from 15 residues. The V and J ends lost 5 bases and 0 bases, in that order; junction bases with no gene match: 4. CDR1 is SGHTA, CDR2 FQGTGA, per germline. CDR3 residues: CASSQGLHSYNEQFF. CDR3 nucleotide sequence: TGTGCCAGCAGCCAGGGACTACACTCCTACAATGAGCAGTTCTTC.

This clonotype was seen a handful of times. The V and J genes are TRBV12-3 or TRBV12-4 and TRBJ2-3; no definite D call. The ends were cut back, 3 bases at V and 4 bases at J, with 8 bases in the middle. The CDR3 consists of 13 residues. The chain's CDR3 is CASSFWGADTQYF. The CDR3 region has the DNA TGTGCCAGCAGTTTTTGGGGTGCAGATACGCAGTATTTT.

The CDR3 reads CASSGRLAGGTGSYNEQFF. CDR3 DNA sequence: TGTGCCAGCAGCGGAAGACTAGCGGGGGGGACCGGCTCCTACAATGAGCAGTTCTTC. The chain carries TRBV6-1 and TRBJ2-1; 14 nucleotides align to TRBD2. This CDR3 has 19 amino acids. V was pared by 6 bases and J by 0 bases, with 10 bases of the junction left unmatched. Germline V gene lookup returns CDR1 MNHNS and CDR2 SASEGT.

The V and J genes are TRBV7-9 and TRBJ2-1; no definite D call. Trimming cost V 2 bases and J 9 bases, with 11 bases left between them. CDR1 SEHNR and CDR2 FQNEAQ come from the germline V gene (reference sequence). The CDR3 is 13 residues long. CDR3 coding DNA: TGTGCCAGCAGCTTATTCATGGTAGCTGAGCAGTTCTTC. Its translation: CASSLFMVAEQFF.